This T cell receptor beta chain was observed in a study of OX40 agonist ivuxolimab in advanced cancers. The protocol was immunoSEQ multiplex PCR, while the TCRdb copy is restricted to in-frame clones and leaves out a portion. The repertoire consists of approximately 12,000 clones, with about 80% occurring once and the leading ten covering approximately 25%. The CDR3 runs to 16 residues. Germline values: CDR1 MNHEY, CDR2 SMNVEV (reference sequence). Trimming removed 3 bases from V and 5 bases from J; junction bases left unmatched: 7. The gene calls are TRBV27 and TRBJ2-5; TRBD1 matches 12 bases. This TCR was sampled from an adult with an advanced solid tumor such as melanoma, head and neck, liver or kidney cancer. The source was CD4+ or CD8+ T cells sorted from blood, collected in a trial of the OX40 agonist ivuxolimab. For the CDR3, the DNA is TGTGCCAGCAGTTTGGGGGACAGGGGGCCAGGGGAGACCCAGTACTTC. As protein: CASSLGDRGPGETQYF.